The 5 T cell receptor beta chains presented below share a single source sample, sequenced in a study of radiotherapy plus CTLA-4 blockade in lung cancer. Generated by immunoSEQ multiplex PCR, the TCRdb table keeps only in-frame clones and is missing some. The data contain some 110,000 clones, approximately 77% of them singletons. The specimen was peripheral blood, collected from a patient treated with radiotherapy plus ipilimumab. The receptors originated from a human donor with non-small cell lung cancer that progressed on radiotherapy plus ipilimumab. Some clones in this sample may be carry-over from other donors' samples.

This clone has only one observation. The genes are TRBV6-5 and TRBJ1-1, with D unresolved. The CDR3 is made up of 13 amino acids. Trimming took 6 bases from V and 1 from J, leaving 9 bases between them. CDR1 and CDR2 from the germline V gene are MNHEY and SVGAGI. The chain's CDR3 is CASSRDRNTEAFF. The CDR3 DNA reads as TGTGCCAGCAGCCGTGATAGGAACACTGAAGCTTTCTTT.

This chain uses TRBV6-5 with TRBJ1-6; D is uncertain. Trimming cost V 2 bases and J 3 bases, with 8 bases left between them. Germline lookup yields CDR1 MNHEY and CDR2 SVGAGI. This CDR3 spans 15 amino acids. Here the CDR3 reads CASSYGGNYNSPLHF. The CDR3 nucleotides are TGTGCCAGCAGTTACGGCGGGAACTATAATTCACCCCTCCACTTT.

J is TRBJ1-2 and V is TRBV7-8, with TRBD1 matching 7 bases. The V gene's germline CDR1 is SGHVS and CDR2 FQNEAQ. V was clipped by 5 bases and J by 5 bases; unmatched bases: 14. CDR3 length equals 16 residues. As DNA, the CDR3 is TGTGCCAGCAGCATTTACAGGGGCAAGGCCCCATATGGCTACACCTTC. Protein sequence: CASSIYRGKAPYGYTF.

With regard to this clone: Additional DNA sequences in this sample encode the identical CDR3. This chain links TRBV7-2 with TRBJ1-2; tentative D call: TRBD1 (6 bases). V gave up 3 bases and J gave up 3 bases, with 11 bases separating them. In germline, CDR1 is SGHTA, CDR2 FQGNSA. The CDR3 sequence is 14 residues long. This chain's CDR3 is CASSFLQGDYGYTF. CDR3 bases: TGTGCCAGCAGCTTCTTACAGGGAGACTATGGCTACACCTTC.

The sample holds a few counts of this clone. The chain is built from TRBV9 and TRBJ1-5, with D possibly matching TRBD1 (5 bases). The CDR3 extends over 15 amino acids. Germline V gives CDR1 SGDLS, CDR2 YYNGEE. Trimming shortened V by 3 bases and J by 0 bases, and 10 bases separated the two germline ends. CDR3: CASSEGPYSNQPQHF. CDR3 sequence (DNA): TGTGCCAGCAGCGAGGGACCTTATAGCAATCAGCCCCAGCATTTT.